The rows below give T cell receptor beta chains drawn from one sample of a study of blood T cell repertoires in COVID-19. Libraries were prepared by immunoSEQ multiplex PCR; TCRdb keeps only in-frame clonotypes and omits some of them. Counted here are just under 250,000 clones, more than 75% occurring once; the ten biggest clones make up just over 3%. The sequencing sample was made of peripheral blood. The receptors here all came from a woman aged 30 to 39 who had recovered from COVID-19. Both conserved end residues are part of each CDR3. D genes are given only for firm matches. Not all rows give a size; the values are once, few, many and, for expanded clones, a class.

D gene | J gene | clone size | V gene | CDR3 protein | CDR3 DNA
TRBD1 | TRBJ1-2 | few | TRBV2 | CASRKEGTGDGYTF | TGTGCCAGCAGAAAAGAGGGAACAGGGGATGGCTACACCTTC
. | TRBJ2-5 | . | TRBV27 | CASSFIGGRWNQETQYF | TGTGCCAGCAGTTTCATCGGGGGTCGATGGAACCAAGAGACCCAGTACTTC
TRBD1 | TRBJ1-3 | . | TRBV30 | CAWSPWTGPGNTIYF | TGTGCCTGGAGTCCATGGACAGGCCCTGGAAACACCATATATTTT
. | TRBJ2-3 | . | TRBV12-3/TRBV12-4 | CASSRGVPDTQYF | TGTGCCAGCAGCCGCGGGGTCCCAGATACGCAGTATTTT
. | TRBJ1-2 | . | TRBV2 | CASADKGNGYTF | TGTGCCAGCGCGGACAAGGGAAATGGCTACACCTTC
TRBD2 | TRBJ2-5 | . | TRBV5-1 | CASSWLPSGGGETQYF | TGCGCCAGCAGCTGGCTGCCTAGCGGGGGGGGCGAGACCCAGTACTTC
. | TRBJ2-4 | . | TRBV19 | CASKSGVAKNIQYF | TGTGCCAGTAAGTCAGGGGTGGCCAAAAACATTCAGTACTTC
. | TRBJ1-2 | . | TRBV27 | CASSPLAAPYGYTF | TGTGCCAGCAGTCCCCTCGCGGCTCCTTATGGCTACACCTTC
. | TRBJ2-1 | . | TRBV15 | CATSRVRQGPRGEQFF | TGTGCCACCAGCAGAGTGAGGCAGGGGCCCCGCGGTGAGCAGTTCTTC
TRBD1 | TRBJ1-6 | . | TRBV7-3 | CASSLQPRDRGFGSPLHF | TGTGCCAGCAGCTTGCAACCTCGGGACAGGGGGTTTGGTTCACCCCTCCACTTT
. | TRBJ1-2 | . | TRBV18 | CASSLDEPYGYTF | TGTGCCAGCTCCCTAGACGAGCCCTATGGCTACACCTTC
TRBD2 | TRBJ2-1 | . | TRBV7-3 | CASTPDGGAQSEQFF | TGTGCCAGCACCCCCGACGGGGGGGCCCAAAGTGAGCAGTTCTTC
. | TRBJ2-1 | once | TRBV18 | CASSFETFDEQFF | TGTGCCAGCTCCTTCGAGACTTTTGATGAGCAGTTCTTC
TRBD2 | TRBJ2-3 | . | TRBV5-4 | CASSFIGTAGGNTDTQYF | TGTGCCAGCAGCTTTATAGGGACTGCGGGGGGGAACACAGATACGCAGTATTTT
TRBD1 | TRBJ1-4 | . | TRBV4-1 | CASSARGQSNEKLFF | TGCGCCAGCAGCGCCAGGGGACAGTCTAATGAAAAACTGTTTTTT
TRBD1 | TRBJ1-2 | . | TRBV29-1 | CSVDDRGRAYGYTF | TGCAGCGTTGACGACAGGGGGCGTGCCTATGGCTACACCTTC
TRBD1 | TRBJ1-6 | . | TRBV6-5 | CASSYSMGQGNSPLHF | TGTGCCAGCAGTTACTCTATGGGACAGGGTAATTCACCCCTCCACTTT
TRBD2 | TRBJ2-1 | . | TRBV6-2/TRBV6-3 | CASSYPIRLRLARVGEQFF | TGTGCCAGCAGTTACCCCATCCGCCTAAGACTAGCGCGGGTCGGTGAGCAGTTCTTC
TRBD1 | TRBJ1-1 | . | TRBV5-1 | CASSLWAGGNTEAFF | TGCGCCAGCAGCTTGTGGGCAGGGGGCAACACTGAAGCTTTCTTT
. | TRBJ1-1 | . | TRBV3-1/TRBV3-2 | CASSLRQMNTEAFF | TGTGCCAGCAGCCTCAGACAGATGAACACTGAAGCTTTCTTT
. | TRBJ1-1 | . | TRBV6-7 | CATSDSQNTEAFF | TGTGCCACCTCCGACAGCCAAAACACTGAAGCTTTCTTT
. | TRBJ2-5 | few | TRBV7-2 | CASSLVRGHETQYF | TGTGCCAGCAGCTTAGTTAGGGGACACGAGACCCAGTACTTC
. | TRBJ1-6 | . | TRBV9 | CASSVFEGPLHF | TGTGCCAGCAGCGTATTCGAGGGTCCCCTCCACTTT